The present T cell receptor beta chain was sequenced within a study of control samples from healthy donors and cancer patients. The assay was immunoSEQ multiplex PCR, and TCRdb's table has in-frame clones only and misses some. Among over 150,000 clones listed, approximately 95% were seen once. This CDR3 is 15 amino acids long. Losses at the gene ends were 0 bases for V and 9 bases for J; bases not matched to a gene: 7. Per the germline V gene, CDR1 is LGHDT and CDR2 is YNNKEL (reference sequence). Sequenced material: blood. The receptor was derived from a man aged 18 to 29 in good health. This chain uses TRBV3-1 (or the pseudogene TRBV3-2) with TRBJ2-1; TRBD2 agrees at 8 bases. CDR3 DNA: TGTGCCAGCAGCCAAGAGGGACTAGTTATGCCTGAGCAGTTCTTC. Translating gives CASSQEGLVMPEQFF.